A single sample is the source of the 17 T cell receptor beta chains below, sequenced in a study of cytomegalovirus exposure and HLA in healthy donors. The PCR had 60 Vbeta and 13 Jbeta primers. Sequencing was performed with immunoSEQ multiplex PCR; in TCRdb, only in-frame clones are kept and a portion is missing. The sample contains 110,000 or so clones, 78% of which appear only once. Sample: PBMCs. The receptors derive from a man in his thirties or forties in good health and CMV-seronegative.

The V call is TRBV28, the J call TRBJ2-3; TRBD2 is a possible D gene (5 bases). The germline V gene encodes CDR1 MDHEN and CDR2 SYDVKM. V was cut by 5 bases and J by 2 bases, with 8 bases left in between. The CDR3 is made up of 13 amino acids. The CDR3: CASSRGSTDTQYF. The CDR3 DNA follows: TGTGCCAGCAGTCGCGGGTCCACAGATACGCAGTATTTT.

This chain uses TRBV18 with TRBJ1-1; the D is unclear. CDR3 length: 13 residues. Germline CDR1 is KGHSH and CDR2 is LQKENI. Trimming left V 2 bases short and J 5 bases short, with 9 bases between. The CDR3 nucleotides read TGTGCCAGCTCACCAAATCGTGTGACTGAAGCTTTCTTT. Its protein is CASSPNRVTEAFF.

This clone was counted a few times. V usage is TRBV6-1 and J usage is TRBJ1-3; D uncertain. V lost 3 bases to trimming and J lost 2 bases, with 8 bases between them. Germline-derived CDR1 and CDR2 are MNHNS and SASEGT. This CDR3 spans 14 amino acids. CDR3 loop: CASSDTGAGNTIYF. The CDR3 DNA reads as TGTGCCAGCAGTGACACCGGGGCTGGAAACACCATATATTTT.

DNA for the CDR3: TGTGCCAGCAGTGATACCAGGGGTAGTACTGAAGCTTTCTTT. It yields the protein CASSDTRGSTEAFF. The rearrangement uses TRBV6-1 and TRBJ1-1, with D perhaps TRBD1 (6 bases). V shed 3 bases and J shed 5 bases, with 13 bases lying between them. The CDR3 contains 14 residues. Germline V gene data show CDR1 as MNHNS and CDR2 as SASEGT.

This rearrangement joins TRBV29-1 to TRBJ1-2, with unresolved D. CDR3 length: 11 residues. The germline CDR1 and CDR2 sequences are SQVTM and ANQGSEA. With 8 bases removed from V and 6 bases from J, the gap between germline ends came to 13 bases. CDR3 residues: CSQRVGNGYTF. CDR3 sequence (DNA): TGCAGCCAAAGGGTCGGGAATGGCTACACCTTC.

This chain uses TRBV4-2 with TRBJ2-7; D possibly corresponds to TRBD2 (6 bases). The V and J ends lost 1 base and 3 bases respectively, with 10 bases between them. Germline V lookup: CDR1 LGHNA, CDR2 YNFKEQ. This CDR3 comprises 14 residues. The CDR3 is CASSQGLVNYEQYF. CDR3 nucleotides: TGTGCCAGCAGCCAAGGACTAGTCAACTACGAGCAGTACTTC.

A note on this clone: The junction departs from the called germline gene at one end, perhaps through a read error. Other DNA sequences within the sample encode an identical CDR3. The chain links TRBV12-5 to TRBJ1-5; 7 bases align to TRBD1. Germline-derived CDR1 and CDR2 are LGHNT and FRNRAP. CDR3 length: 13 amino acids. The CDR3 reads CASGLNRGQPQHF. In DNA, the CDR3 is TGCGCTAGTGGTTTGAACAGGGGCCAGCCCCAGCATTTT.

This clone was recorded once. The chain uses TRBV12-5 and TRBJ2-1; D gene ambiguous. Germline V lookup: CDR1 LGHNT, CDR2 FRNRAP. V was trimmed by 2 bases and J by 8 bases, leaving 10 bases between them. The CDR3 runs 13 residues. CDR3 loop: CASGLPPSHEQFF. CDR3 DNA: TGTGCTAGTGGTTTGCCCCCATCCCATGAGCAGTTCTTC.

The CDR3 DNA reads TGTGCCAGCAGCCCACTAGCGGGGTACGAGCAGTACTTC. Amino acid sequence: CASSPLAGYEQYF. The V gene is TRBV27, the J gene TRBJ2-7; TRBD2 matches at 10 bases. V shed 6 bases, J shed 4 bases, and the junction held 3 bases outside the gene matches. Germline V gene data show CDR1 as MNHEY and CDR2 as SMNVEV (reference sequence). There are 13 residues in the CDR3.

CDR3 sequence reads: CASSLRTGGPSHGYTF. In DNA, the CDR3 is TGTGCCAGCAGCTTGCGGACAGGGGGCCCAAGTCATGGCTACACCTTC. This chain uses TRBV5-5 with TRBJ1-2; 11 nucleotides line up with TRBD1. Unmatched junction bases numbered 8, after V lost 1 base and J lost 6 bases. The V gene's germline CDR1 is SGHKS and CDR2 YYEKEE (reference sequence). The CDR3 is 16 residues long. The full variable domain, completed using reference TRBV5-5 and TRBJ1-2, is DAGVTQSPTHLIKTRGQQVTLRCSPISGHKSVSWYQQVLGQGPQFIFQYYEKEERGRGNFPDRFSARQFPNYSSELNVNALLLGDSALYLCASSLRTGGPSHGYTFGSGTRLTVV.

The chain combines TRBV29-1 with TRBJ2-1, with D tentatively TRBD1 (6 bases). The CDR3 length is 11 residues. Trimming removed 0 bases at V and 15 bases at J, with 12 bases between. In germline, CDR1 is SQVTM, CDR2 ANQGSEA. CDR3 protein: CSVEETGGSFF. CDR3 in DNA: TGCAGCGTTGAAGAGACAGGAGGATCGTTCTTC.

This clone was recorded a few times. This chain connects TRBV27 to TRBJ2-1; 12 nucleotides align to TRBD2. V lost 4 bases to trimming and J lost 8 bases; unmatched junction nucleotides: 9. The CDR3 extends over 16 amino acids. Looked up from germline, CDR1 is MNHEY and CDR2 is SMNVEV (reference sequence). The CDR3 is CASSSLAGGMFYEQFF. The CDR3 DNA sequence: TGTGCCAGCAGTTCTCTAGCGGGGGGGATGTTCTATGAGCAGTTCTTC.

The chain joins TRBV7-9 to TRBJ2-5, with 10 bases that match TRBD2. Germline CDR1 reads SEHNR; CDR2 reads FQNEAQ (reference sequence). This CDR3 contains 17 residues. With V trimmed by 4 bases and J by 0 bases, 8 bases remained unmatched. The CDR3 reads CASSSGLAGEYQETQYF. In DNA, the CDR3 is TGTGCCAGCAGCTCGGGGCTAGCGGGAGAGTACCAAGAGACCCAGTACTTC.

The V gene is TRBV9, the J gene TRBJ2-2; 11 bases line up with TRBD2. V shed 2 bases and J 6 bases; nucleotides not matched to a gene: 0. The CDR3 has 14 amino acids. Germline-derived CDR1 and CDR2 are SGDLS and YYNGEE. The CDR3 bases are TGTGCCAGCAGCGTTAGCGGGGGGGCCGGGGAGCTGTTTTTT. Protein sequence: CASSVSGGAGELFF.

This clone has more than one count but fewer than ten. J is TRBJ2-6 and V is TRBV10-3; 11 nucleotides align to TRBD1. Germline CDR1 is ENHRY and CDR2 is SYGVKD. The CDR3 has 18 amino acids. With V trimmed by 5 bases and J by 3 bases, 9 bases remained unmatched. The CDR3 loop reads CAISRAGTGGGGANVLTF. CDR3 in DNA: TGTGCCATCAGTAGGGCCGGGACAGGGGGTGGTGGGGCCAACGTCCTGACTTTC.

This rearrangement joins TRBV6-5 to TRBJ2-1, with D possibly TRBD1 on 6 matching bases. Trimming removed 4 bases from V and 3 bases from J, with 16 bases in between. The germline CDR1 and CDR2 sequences are MNHEY and SVGAGI. The CDR3 is made up of 16 amino acids. CDR3 sequence: CASSSRRQEFYNEQFF. The CDR3, as DNA: TGTGCCAGCAGTTCACGGAGACAGGAGTTCTACAATGAGCAGTTCTTC.

V gene TRBV7-2 combines with J gene TRBJ2-3, with 8 bases matching TRBD2. Germline V gives CDR1 SGHTA, CDR2 FQGNSA. The CDR3 is 16 residues long. With V trimmed by 2 bases and J by 5 bases, 9 bases remained unmatched. The CDR3 bases are TGTGCCAGCAGCTTAAACCCAGCGGGGGCGGGAGATACGCAGTATTTT. As protein: CASSLNPAGAGDTQYF.